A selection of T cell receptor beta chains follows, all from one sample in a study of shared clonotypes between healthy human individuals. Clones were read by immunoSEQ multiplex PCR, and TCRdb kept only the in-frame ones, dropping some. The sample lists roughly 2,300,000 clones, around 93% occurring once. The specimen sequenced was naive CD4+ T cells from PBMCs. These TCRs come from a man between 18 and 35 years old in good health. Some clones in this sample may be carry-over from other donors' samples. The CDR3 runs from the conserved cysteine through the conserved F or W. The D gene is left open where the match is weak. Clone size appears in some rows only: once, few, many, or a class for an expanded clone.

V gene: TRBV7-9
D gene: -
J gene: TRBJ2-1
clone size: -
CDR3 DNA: -
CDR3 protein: CASSFDFGQGTFF

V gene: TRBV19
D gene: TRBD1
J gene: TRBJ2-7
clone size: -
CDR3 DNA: TGTGCCAGTAGTGCCACCAATCATCAGGGGGCGTTCGTCGGGGAGCAGTACTTC
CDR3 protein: CASSATNHQGAFVGEQYF

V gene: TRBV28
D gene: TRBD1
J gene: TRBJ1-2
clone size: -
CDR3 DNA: TGTGCCAGCAGTTTCCCCGGGACAGGAAACTATGGCTACACCTTC
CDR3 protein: CASSFPGTGNYGYTF

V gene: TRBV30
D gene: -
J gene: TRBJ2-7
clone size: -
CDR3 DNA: TGTGCCTGGAGTCTCAGAACATTCTACGAGCAGTACTTC
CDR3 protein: CAWSLRTFYEQYF

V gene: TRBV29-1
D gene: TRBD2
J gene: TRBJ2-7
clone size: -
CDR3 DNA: TGCAGCGTGGGGCGGGCGGGGGACTCCTACGAGCAGTACTTC
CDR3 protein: CSVGRAGDSYEQYF

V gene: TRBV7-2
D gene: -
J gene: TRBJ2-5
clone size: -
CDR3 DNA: TGTGCCAGCAGTAGGGAGGGGGGAGAGACCCAGTACTTC
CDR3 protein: CASSREGGETQYF

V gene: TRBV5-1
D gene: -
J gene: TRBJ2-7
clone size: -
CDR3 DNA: TGCGCCAGCAGCTTGGTTGCGGGGGCGCGCGAGCAGTACTTC
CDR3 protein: CASSLVAGAREQYF

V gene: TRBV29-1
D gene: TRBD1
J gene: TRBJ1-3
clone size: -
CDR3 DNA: TGCAGCGTCGGACAGGGGATGGCTTCAGGAAACACCATATATTTT
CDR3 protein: CSVGQGMASGNTIYF

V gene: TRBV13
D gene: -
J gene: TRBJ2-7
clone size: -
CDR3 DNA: TGTGCCAGCAGCTTAGGGCCATCCTACGAGCAGTACTTC
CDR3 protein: CASSLGPSYEQYF

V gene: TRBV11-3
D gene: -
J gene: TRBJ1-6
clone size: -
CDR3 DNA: TGTGCCAGCAGCTTAGATGGGGCAGGGTCACCCCTCCACTTT
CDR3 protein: CASSLDGAGSPLHF

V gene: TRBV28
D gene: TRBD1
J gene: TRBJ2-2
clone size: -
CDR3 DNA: TGTGCCAGCAGTTTATTGGGACAGGCCGCGAACACCGGGGAGCTGTTTTTT
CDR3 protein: CASSLLGQAANTGELFF

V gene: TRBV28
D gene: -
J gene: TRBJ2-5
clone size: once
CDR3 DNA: TGTGCCAGCGGACAGATGGAGACCCAGTACTTC
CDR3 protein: CASGQMETQYF

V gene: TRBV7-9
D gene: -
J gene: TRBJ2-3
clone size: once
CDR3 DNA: TGTGCCAGCAGCTTAGGGGCGTCAGATACGCAGTATTTT
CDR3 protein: CASSLGASDTQYF

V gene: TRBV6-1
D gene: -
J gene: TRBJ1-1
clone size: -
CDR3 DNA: TGTGCCAGCAGTGCCTTGGTGGCAGGGAACACTGAAGCTTTCTTT
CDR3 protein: CASSALVAGNTEAFF

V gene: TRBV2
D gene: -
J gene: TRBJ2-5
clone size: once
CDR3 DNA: TGTGCCAGCGAACGGGAGTCCCAAGAGACCCAGTACTTC
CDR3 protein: CASERESQETQYF

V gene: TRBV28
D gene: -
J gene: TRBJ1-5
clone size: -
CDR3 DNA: TGTGCCAGCAACCAGCCGGGGGCTAGCAATCAGCCCCAGCATTTT
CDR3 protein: CASNQPGASNQPQHF

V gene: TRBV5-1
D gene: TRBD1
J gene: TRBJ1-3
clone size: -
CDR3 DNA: TGCGCCACGCATGGGACGTCCGGGACAGAGAACACCATATATTTT
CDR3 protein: CATHGTSGTENTIYF

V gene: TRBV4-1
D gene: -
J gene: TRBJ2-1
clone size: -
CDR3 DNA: TGCGCCAGCAGCCAAACGCCTCTCTACAATGAGCAGTTCTTC
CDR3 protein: CASSQTPLYNEQFF

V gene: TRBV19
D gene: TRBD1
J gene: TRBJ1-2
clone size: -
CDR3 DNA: TGTGCCACCCAGGGGGCGGGGATCCGGCTGGGCTACACCTTC
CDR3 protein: CATQGAGIRLGYTF

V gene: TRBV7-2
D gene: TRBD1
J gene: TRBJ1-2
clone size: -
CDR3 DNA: TGTGCCAGCAGCTTGATCCCGGGACAGGGGACTCATGGCTACACCTTC
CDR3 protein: CASSLIPGQGTHGYTF

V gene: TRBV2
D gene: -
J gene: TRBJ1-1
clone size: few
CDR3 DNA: TGTGCCAGCAATAAACAGGCCCGTTCCACTGAAGCTTTCTTT
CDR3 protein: CASNKQARSTEAFF

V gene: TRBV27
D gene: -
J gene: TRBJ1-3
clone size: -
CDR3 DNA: TGTGCCACCCTTTCCTCCTCTGGAAACACCATATATTTT
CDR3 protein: CATLSSSGNTIYF

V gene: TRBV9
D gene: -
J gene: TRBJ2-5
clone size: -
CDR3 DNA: TGTGCCAGCAGCGTAAGTCCCCGAGAGACCCAGTACTTC
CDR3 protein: CASSVSPRETQYF

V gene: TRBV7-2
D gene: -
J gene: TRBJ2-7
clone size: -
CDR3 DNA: TGTGCCAGCAGCTTCGGTTACAGGACGAGCTCCTACGAGCAGTACTTC
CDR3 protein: CASSFGYRTSSYEQYF

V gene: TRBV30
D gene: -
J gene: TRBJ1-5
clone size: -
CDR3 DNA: TGTGCCTGGAGTCTCACGGACAATCAGCCCCAGCATTTT
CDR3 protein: CAWSLTDNQPQHF

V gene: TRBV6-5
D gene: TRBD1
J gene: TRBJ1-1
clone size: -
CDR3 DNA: TGTGCCAGCAGTCGACAGGGAAACACTGAAGCTTTCTTT
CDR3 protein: CASSRQGNTEAFF

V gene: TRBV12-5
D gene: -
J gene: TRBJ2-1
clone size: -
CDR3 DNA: TGTGCTAGTGGTCTGACTATGCGAGATGAGCAGTTCTTC
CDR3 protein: CASGLTMRDEQFF

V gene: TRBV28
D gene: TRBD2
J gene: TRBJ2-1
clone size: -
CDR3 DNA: TGTGCCAGCAGAGTAGGATACGTCGGGACTAGTACCAATGAGCAGTTCTTC
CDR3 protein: CASRVGYVGTSTNEQFF

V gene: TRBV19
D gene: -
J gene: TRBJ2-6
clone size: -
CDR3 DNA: TGTGCCAGTAGTATAGATGGACAGCCCTCTGGGGCCAACGTCCTGACTTTC
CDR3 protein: CASSIDGQPSGANVLTF

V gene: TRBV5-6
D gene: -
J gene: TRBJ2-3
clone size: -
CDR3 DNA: TGTGCCAGCAGCTTTCGGGACCTAAACAACTTTCGGGGCACAGATACGCAGTATTTT
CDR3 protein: CASSFRDLNNFRGTDTQYF

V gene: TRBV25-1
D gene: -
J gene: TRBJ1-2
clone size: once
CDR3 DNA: TGTGCCAGCAGTGATGGTCGGGACGGGAATAACTATGGCTACACCTTC
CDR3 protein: CASSDGRDGNNYGYTF

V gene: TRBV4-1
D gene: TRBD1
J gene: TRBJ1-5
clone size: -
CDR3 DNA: TGCGCCAGCAGCCAAGGGGTAGGACAGGGTAGCAATCAGCCCCAGCATTTT
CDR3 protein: CASSQGVGQGSNQPQHF

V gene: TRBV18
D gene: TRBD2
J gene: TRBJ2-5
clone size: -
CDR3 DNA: TGTGCCAGCTCACCCGGGCCGCTAGCGGGCCAAGAGACCCAGTACTTC
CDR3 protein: CASSPGPLAGQETQYF

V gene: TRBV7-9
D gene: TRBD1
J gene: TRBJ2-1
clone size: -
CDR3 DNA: TGTGCCAGCAGCTTAGTACAGGGGGCTTATTACAATGAGCAGTTCTTC
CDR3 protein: CASSLVQGAYYNEQFF

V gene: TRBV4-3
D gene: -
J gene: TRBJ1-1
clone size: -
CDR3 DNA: TGCGCCAGCAGCCAAGATGCAGGGCGGAACACTGAAGCTTTCTTT
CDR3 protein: CASSQDAGRNTEAFF

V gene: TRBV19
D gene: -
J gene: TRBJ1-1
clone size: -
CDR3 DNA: TGTGCCAGTAATTCAGGCAGGGCGAACACTGAAGCTTTCTTT
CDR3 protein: CASNSGRANTEAFF

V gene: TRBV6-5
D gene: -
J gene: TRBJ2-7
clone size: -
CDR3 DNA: TGTGCCAGCAGTGAAGGGGAGCAGTACTTC
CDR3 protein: CASSEGEQYF

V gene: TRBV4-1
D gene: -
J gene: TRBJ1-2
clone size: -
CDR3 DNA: TGCGCCAGCAGCCAAGTCAGTCGGGCTAACTATGGCTACACCTTC
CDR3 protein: CASSQVSRANYGYTF

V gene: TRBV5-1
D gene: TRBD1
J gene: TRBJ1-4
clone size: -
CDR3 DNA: TGCGCCAGCAGCTTTGACAGGGGAATTGGGAAACTGTTTTTT
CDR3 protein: CASSFDRGIGKLFF

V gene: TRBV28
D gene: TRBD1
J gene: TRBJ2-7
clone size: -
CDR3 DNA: TGTGCCAGCAGTCCTTGGACAGGGGTTCACGAGCAGTACTTC
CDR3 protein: CASSPWTGVHEQYF

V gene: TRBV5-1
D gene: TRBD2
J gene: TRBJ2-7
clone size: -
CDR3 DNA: TGCGCCAGCAGCTCTAATGCGGGAGGGCCTGGTGAGCAGTACTTC
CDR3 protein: CASSSNAGGPGEQYF

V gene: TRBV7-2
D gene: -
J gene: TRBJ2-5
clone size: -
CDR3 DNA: TGTGCCAGCAGCTTAGGAGTTGGGGGAGGCATAGAGACCCAGTACTTC
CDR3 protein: CASSLGVGGGIETQYF

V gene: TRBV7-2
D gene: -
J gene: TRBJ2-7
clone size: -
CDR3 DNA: TGTGCCAGCAGCCCCCGGCACGAGGTCAGGAACGAGCAGTACTTC
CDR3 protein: CASSPRHEVRNEQYF

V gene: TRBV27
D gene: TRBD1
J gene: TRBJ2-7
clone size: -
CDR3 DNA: TGTGCCAGCGCCGCCGGGACAGACTACGAGCAGTACTTC
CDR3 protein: CASAAGTDYEQYF

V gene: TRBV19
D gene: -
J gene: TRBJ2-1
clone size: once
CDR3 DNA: TGTGCCAGTCGTTCCGTTGAGGCCGCTAATGAGCAGTTCTTC
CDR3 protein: CASRSVEAANEQFF

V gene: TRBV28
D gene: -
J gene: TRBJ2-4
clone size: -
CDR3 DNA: TGTGCCAGCAGTTTAACGGGCTGGAGCATTCAGTACTTC
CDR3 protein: CASSLTGWSIQYF

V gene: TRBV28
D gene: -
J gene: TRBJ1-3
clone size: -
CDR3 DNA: TGTGCCAGCACTGGACCAGGGGGAAACACCATATATTTT
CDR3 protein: CASTGPGGNTIYF

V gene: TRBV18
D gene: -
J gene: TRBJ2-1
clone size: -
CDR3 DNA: TGTGCCAGCTCACCGTTTTCGCAGAGAAACAATGAGCAGTTCTTC
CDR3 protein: CASSPFSQRNNEQFF

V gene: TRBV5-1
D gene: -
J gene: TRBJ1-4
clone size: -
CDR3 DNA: TGCGCCAGCAGCCCCGGGGGGGCGAAGGGAAATGAAAAACTGTTTTTT
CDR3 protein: CASSPGGAKGNEKLFF

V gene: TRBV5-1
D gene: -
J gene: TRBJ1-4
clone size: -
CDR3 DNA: TGCGCCAGCAGTTCGGGCCCCAATGAAAAACTGTTTTTT
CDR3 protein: CASSSGPNEKLFF

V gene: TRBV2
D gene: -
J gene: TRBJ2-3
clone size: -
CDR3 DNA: TGTGCCAGCAGCGACCTTAGACGCACAGATACGCAGTATTTT
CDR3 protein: CASSDLRRTDTQYF

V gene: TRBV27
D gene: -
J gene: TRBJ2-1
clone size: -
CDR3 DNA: TGTGCCAGCAGGCGCCTGGGGGTGGAGCAGTTCTTC
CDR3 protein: CASRRLGVEQFF

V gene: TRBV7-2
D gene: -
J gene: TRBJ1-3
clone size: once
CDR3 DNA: TGTGCCAGCAGCTTCCCAGGTTCTGGAAACACCATATATTTT
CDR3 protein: CASSFPGSGNTIYF

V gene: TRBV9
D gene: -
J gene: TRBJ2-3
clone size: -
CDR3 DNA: TGTGCCAGCAGCCCCCTGACGAGCACAGATACGCAGTATTTT
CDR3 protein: CASSPLTSTDTQYF

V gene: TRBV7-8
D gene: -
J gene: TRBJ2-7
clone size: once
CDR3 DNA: TGTGCCAGCAGCGGACCCACCCGGGACGAGCAGTACTTC
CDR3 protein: CASSGPTRDEQYF

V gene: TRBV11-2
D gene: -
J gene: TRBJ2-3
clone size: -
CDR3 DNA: TGTGCCAGCAGCTTAGATAGAACAGCAGATACGCAGTATTTT
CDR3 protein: CASSLDRTADTQYF

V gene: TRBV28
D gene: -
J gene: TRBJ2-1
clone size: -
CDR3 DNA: TGTGCCACCTTCTGGGGCAATGAGCAGTTCTTC
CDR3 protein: CATFWGNEQFF